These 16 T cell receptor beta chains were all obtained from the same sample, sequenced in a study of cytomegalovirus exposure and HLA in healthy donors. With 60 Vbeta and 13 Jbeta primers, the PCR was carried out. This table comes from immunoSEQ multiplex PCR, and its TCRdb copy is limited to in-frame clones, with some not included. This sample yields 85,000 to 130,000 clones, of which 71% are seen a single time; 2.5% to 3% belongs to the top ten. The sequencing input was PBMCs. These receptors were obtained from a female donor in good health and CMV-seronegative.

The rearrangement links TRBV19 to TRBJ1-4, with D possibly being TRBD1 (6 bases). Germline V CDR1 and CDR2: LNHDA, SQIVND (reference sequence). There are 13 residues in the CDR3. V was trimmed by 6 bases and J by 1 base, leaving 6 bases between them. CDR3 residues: CASRTGTNEKLFF. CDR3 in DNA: TGTGCCAGTAGGACAGGAACTAATGAAAAACTGTTTTTT.

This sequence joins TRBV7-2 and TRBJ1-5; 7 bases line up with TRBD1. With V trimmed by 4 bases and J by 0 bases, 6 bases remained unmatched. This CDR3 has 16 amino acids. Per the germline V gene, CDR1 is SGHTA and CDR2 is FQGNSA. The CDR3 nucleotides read TGTGCCAGCAGCTCGGGACAGCTCTATAGCAATCAGCCCCAGCATTTT. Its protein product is CASSSGQLYSNQPQHF.

CDR3 sequence: CASSLSQGAVQPQHF. As DNA, the CDR3 is TGTGCCAGCAGCTTGAGCCAGGGGGCTGTTCAGCCCCAGCATTTT. V usage is TRBV5-6 and J usage is TRBJ1-5, with 8 positions matching TRBD1. Per the germline V gene, CDR1 is SGHDT and CDR2 is YYEEEE. V lost 1 base, J lost 6 bases, and 6 bases stayed unmatched. The length of the CDR3 is 15 residues.

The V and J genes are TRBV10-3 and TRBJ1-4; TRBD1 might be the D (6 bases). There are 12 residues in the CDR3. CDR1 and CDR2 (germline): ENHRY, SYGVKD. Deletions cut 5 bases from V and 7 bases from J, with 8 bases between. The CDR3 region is CAISSTGEKLFF. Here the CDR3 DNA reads TGTGCCATCAGTTCGACAGGTGAAAAACTGTTTTTT.

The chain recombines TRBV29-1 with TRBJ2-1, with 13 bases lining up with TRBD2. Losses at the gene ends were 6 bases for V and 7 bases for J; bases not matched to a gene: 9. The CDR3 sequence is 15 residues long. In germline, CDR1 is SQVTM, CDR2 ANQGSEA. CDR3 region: CSVTRGLAGVNEQFF. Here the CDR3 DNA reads TGCAGCGTAACCAGAGGACTAGCGGGGGTTAATGAGCAGTTCTTC.

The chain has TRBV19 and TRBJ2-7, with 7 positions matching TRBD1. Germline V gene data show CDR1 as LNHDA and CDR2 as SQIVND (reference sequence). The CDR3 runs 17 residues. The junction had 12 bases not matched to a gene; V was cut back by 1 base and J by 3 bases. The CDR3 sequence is CASSIAGQGVHNYEQYF. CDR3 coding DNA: TGTGCCAGTAGTATAGCCGGGCAGGGGGTCCATAACTACGAGCAGTACTTC.

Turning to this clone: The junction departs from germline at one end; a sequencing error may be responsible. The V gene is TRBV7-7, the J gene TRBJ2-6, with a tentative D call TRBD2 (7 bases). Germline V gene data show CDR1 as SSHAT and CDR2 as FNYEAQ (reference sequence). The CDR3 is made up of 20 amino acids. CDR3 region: CASSPGGGTLVSSGANVLTF. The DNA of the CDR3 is TGTGCTAGCAGCCCGGGAGGAGGGACACTTGTTTCATCTGGGGCCAACGTCCTGACTTTC.

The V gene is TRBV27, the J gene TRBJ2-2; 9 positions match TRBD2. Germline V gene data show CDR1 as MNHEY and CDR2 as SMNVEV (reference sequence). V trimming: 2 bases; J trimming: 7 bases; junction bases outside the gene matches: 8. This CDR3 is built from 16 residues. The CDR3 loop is CASSLSGGTGVGELFF. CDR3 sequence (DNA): TGTGCCAGCAGTTTAAGCGGGGGGACGGGTGTCGGGGAGCTGTTTTTT.

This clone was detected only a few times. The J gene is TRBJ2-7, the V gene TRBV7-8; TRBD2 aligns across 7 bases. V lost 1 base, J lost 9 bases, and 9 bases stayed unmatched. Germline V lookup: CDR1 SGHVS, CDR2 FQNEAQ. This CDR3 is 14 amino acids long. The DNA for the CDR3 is TGTGCCAGCAGCTTAGGTGAGCGGGAAGGTTCGCAGTACTTC. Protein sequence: CASSLGEREGSQYF.

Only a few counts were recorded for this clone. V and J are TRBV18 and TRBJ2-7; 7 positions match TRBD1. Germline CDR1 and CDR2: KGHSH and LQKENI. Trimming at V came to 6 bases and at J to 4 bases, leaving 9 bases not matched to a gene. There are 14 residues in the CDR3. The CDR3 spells CASSLGDSGYEQYF. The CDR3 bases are TGTGCCAGCTCCCTAGGGGACAGTGGGTACGAGCAGTACTTC.

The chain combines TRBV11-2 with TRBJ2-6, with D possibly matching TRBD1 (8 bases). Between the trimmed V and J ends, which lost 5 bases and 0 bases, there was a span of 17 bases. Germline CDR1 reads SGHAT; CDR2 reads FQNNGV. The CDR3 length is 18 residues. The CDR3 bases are TGTGCCAGCAGCCGTCGGACAGGGAGGGGCTCTGGGGCCAACGTCCTGACTTTC. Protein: CASSRRTGRGSGANVLTF.

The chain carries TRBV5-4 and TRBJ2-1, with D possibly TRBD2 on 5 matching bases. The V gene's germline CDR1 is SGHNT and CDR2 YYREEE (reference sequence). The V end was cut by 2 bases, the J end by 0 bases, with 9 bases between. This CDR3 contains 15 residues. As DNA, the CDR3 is TGTGCCAGCAGCTTCGGGGATTTCTCCTACAATGAGCAGTTCTTC. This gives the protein CASSFGDFSYNEQFF.

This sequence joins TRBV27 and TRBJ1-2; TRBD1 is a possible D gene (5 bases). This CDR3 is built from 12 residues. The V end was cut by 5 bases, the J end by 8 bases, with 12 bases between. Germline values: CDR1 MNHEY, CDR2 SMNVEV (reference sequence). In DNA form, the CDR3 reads TGTGCCAGCAGTCCCGGCGGGGGAGGCTACACCTTC. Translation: CASSPGGGGYTF.

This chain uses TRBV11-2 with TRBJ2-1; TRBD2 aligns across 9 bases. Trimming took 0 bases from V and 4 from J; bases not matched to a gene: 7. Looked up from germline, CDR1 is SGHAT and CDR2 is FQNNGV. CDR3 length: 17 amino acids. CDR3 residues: CASSLDRASGTYNEQFF. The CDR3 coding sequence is TGTGCCAGCAGCTTAGATCGGGCTAGCGGGACTTACAATGAGCAGTTCTTC.

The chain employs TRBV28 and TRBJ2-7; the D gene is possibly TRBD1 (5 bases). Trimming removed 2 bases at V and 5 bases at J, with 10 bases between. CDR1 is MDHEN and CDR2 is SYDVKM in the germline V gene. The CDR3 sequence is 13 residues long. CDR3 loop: CASSLGRVNEQYF. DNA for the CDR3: TGTGCCAGCAGTTTAGGCAGGGTGAACGAGCAGTACTTC.

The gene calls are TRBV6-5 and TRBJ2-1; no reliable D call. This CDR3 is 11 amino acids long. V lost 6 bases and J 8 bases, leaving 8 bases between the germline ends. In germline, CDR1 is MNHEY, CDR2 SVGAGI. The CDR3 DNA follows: TGTGCCAGCAGCGGTATCTATGAGCAGTTCTTC. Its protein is CASSGIYEQFF.